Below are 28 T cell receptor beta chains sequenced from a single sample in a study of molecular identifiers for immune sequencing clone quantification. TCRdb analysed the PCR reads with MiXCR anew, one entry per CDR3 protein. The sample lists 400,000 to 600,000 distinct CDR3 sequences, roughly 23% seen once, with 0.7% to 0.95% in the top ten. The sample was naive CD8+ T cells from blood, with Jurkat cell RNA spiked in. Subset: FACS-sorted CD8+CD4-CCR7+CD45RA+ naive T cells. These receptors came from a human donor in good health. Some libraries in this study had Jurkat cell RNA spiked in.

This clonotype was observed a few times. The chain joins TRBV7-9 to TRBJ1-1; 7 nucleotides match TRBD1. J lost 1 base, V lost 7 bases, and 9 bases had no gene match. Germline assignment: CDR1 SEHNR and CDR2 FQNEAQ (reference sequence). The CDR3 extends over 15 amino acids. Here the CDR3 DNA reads TGTGCCAGCACAACATCGTCAGGGGGGAACACTGAAGCTTTCTTT. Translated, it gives CASTTSSGGNTEAFF.

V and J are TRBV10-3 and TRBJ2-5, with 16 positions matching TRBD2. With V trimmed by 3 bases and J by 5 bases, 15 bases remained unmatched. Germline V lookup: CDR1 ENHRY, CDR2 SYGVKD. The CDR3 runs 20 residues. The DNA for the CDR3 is TGTGCCATCAGTGACGTTGCAACCGGGACTAGCGGGAGGGTATGGGAGACCCAGTACTTC. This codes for CAISDVATGTSGRVWETQYF.

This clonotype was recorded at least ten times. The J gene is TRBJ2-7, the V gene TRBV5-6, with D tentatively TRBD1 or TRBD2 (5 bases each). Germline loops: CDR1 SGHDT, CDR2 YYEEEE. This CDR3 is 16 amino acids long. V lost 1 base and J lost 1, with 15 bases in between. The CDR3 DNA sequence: TGTGCCAGCAGCTTGATGTCCGATGGGGGATCCTACGAGCAGTACTTC. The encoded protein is CASSLMSDGGSYEQYF.

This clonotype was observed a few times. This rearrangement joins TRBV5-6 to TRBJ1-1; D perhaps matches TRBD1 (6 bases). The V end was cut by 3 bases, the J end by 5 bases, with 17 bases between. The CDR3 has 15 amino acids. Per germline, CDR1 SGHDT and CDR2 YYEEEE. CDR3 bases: TGTGCCAGCAGCTCGCAGGGTGGGGGCCCGACTGAAGCTTTCTTT. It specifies CASSSQGGGPTEAFF.

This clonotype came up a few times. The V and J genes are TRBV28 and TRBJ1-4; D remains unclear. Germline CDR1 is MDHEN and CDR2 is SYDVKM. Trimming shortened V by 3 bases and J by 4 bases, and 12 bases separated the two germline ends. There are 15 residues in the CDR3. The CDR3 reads CASSFRGILNEKLFF. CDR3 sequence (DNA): TGTGCCAGCAGTTTTCGTGGAATACTTAATGAAAAACTGTTTTTT.

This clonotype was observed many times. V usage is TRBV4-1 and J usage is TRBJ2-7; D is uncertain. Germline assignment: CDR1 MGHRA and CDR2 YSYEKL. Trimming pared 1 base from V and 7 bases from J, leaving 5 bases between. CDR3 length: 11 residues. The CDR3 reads CASSQAGEQYF. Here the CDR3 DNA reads TGCGCCAGCAGCCAAGCCGGGGAGCAGTACTTC.

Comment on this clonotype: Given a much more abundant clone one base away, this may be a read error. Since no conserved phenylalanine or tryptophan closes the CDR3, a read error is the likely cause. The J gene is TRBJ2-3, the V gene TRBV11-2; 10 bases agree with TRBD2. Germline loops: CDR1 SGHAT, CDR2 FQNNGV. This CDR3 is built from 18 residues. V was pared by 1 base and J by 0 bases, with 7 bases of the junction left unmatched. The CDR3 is CASSLVASGSPSTDTQYS. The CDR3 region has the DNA TGTGCCAGCAGCTTAGTCGCTAGCGGGAGTCCTAGCACAGATACGCAGTATTCT.

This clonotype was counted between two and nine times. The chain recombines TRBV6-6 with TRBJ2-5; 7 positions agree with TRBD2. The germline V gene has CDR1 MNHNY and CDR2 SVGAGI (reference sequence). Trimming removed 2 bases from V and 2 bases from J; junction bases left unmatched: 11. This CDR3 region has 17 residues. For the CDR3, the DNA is TGTGCCAGCAGTTACCCCGGTGGCGGGGAGGGACAAGAGACCCAGTACTTC. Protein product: CASSYPGGGEGQETQYF.

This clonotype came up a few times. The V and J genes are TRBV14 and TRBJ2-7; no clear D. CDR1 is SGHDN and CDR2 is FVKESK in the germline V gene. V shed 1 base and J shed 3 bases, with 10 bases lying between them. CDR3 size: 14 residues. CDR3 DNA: TGTGCCAGCAGCCAAGTCGAAACTAACTACGAGCAGTACTTC. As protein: CASSQVETNYEQYF.

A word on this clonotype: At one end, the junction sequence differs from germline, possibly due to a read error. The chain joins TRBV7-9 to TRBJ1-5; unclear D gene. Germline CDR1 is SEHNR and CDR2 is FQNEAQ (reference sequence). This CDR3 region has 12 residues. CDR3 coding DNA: TGTGCCGGCAGTTTGGATATGCAGCCCCAGCATTTT. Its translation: CAGSLDMQPQHF.

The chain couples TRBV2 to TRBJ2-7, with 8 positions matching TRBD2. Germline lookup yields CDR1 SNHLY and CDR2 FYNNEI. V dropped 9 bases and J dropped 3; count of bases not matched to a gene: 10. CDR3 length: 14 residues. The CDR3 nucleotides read TGTGCCAGTCGACTGGGGGGGACTAGCTACGAGCAGTACTTC. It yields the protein CASRLGGTSYEQYF.

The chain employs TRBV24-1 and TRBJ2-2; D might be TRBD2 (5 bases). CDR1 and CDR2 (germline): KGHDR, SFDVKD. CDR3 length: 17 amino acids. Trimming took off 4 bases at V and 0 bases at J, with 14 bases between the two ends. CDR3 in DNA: TGTGCCACCAGTGAACAGTGGGGAGCGGCGAACACCGGGGAGCTGTTTTTT. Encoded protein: CATSEQWGAANTGELFF.

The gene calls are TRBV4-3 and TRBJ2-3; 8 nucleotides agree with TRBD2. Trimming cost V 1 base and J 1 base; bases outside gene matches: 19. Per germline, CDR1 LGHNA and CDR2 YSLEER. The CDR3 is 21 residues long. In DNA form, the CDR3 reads TGCGCCAGCAGCCAAGTCTTTGTGGATGCCACCTCGGGACTAGGCACAGATACGCAGTATTTT. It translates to CASSQVFVDATSGLGTDTQYF.

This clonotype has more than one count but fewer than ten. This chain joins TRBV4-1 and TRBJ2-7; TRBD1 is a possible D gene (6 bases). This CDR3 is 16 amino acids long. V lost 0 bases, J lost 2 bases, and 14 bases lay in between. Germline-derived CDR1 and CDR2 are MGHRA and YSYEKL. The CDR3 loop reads CASSQDPTGVTYEQYF. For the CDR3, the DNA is TGCGCCAGCAGCCAAGACCCGACAGGAGTAACCTACGAGCAGTACTTC.

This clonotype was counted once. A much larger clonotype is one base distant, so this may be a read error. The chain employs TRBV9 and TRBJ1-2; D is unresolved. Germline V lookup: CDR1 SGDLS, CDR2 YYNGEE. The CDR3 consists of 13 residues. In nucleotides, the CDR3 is TGTGCCAGCAGCGTAGTAACTAACCATGGCTACACCTTC. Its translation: CASSVVTNHGYTF. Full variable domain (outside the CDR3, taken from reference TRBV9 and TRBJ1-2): DSGVTQTPKHLITATGQRVTLRCSPRSGDLSVYWYQQSLDQGLQFLIQYYNGEERAKGNILERFSAQQFPDLHSELNLSSLELGDSALYFCASSVVTNHGYTFGSGTRLTVV.

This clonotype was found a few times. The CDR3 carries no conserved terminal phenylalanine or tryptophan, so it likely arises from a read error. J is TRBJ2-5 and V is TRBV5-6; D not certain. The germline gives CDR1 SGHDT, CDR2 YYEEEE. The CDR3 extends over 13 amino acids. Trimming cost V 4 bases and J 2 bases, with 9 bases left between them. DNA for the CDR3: TGTGCCAGCAGCCTCGAACAACAAGAGACCCAGTACTCC. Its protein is CASSLEQQETQYS.

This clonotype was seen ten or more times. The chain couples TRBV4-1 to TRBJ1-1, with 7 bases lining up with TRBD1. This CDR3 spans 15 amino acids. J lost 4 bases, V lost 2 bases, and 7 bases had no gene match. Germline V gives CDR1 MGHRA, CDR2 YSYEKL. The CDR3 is CASSQQTGLATEAFF. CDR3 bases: TGCGCCAGCAGCCAACAGACAGGGCTGGCCACTGAAGCTTTCTTT.

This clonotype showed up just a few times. For the CDR3, the DNA is TGCGCCAGCAGCCAAGATCGTGGCCGGGGCACTGAAGCTTTCTTT. It codes for CASSQDRGRGTEAFF. This chain joins TRBV4-3 and TRBJ1-1; D remains ambiguous. V dropped 0 bases and J dropped 4 bases, with 12 bases sitting between them. The CDR3 is 15 amino acids. CDR1 and CDR2 (germline): LGHNA, YSLEER.

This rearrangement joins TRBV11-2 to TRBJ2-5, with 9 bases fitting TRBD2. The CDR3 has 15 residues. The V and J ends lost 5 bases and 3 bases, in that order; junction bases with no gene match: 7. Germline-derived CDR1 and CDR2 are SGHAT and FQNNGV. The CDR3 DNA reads TGTGCCAGCAGCGATAGCGGGGGATTGAAAGAGACCCAGTACTTC. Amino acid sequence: CASSDSGGLKETQYF.

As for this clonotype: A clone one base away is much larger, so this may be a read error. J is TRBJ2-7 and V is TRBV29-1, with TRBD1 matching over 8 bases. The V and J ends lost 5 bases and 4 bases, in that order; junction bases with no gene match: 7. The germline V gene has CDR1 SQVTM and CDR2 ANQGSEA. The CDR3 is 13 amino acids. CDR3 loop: CSVTRGLGYEQYF. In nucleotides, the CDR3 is TGCAGCGTTACCAGGGGGCTTGGTTACGAGCAGTACTTC.

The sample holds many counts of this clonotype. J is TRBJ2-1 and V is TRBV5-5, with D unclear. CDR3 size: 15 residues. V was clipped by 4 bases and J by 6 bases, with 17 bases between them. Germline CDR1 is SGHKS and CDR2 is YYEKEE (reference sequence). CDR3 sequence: CASSRTHTLGNEQFF. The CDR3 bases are TGTGCCAGCAGCCGGACGCATACCCTCGGCAATGAGCAGTTCTTC.

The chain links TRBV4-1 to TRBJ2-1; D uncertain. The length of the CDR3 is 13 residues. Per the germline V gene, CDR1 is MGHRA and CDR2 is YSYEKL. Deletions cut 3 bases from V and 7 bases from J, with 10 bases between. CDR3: CASSHNLENEQFF. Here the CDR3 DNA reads TGCGCCAGCAGCCACAACCTAGAGAATGAGCAGTTCTTC.

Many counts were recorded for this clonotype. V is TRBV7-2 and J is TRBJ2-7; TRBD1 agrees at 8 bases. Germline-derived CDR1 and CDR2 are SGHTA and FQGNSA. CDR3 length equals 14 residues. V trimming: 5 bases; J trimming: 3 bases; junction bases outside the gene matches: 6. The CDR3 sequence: CASSTGGSSYEQYF. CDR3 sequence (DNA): TGTGCCAGCAGCACAGGGGGAAGTAGCTACGAGCAGTACTTC.

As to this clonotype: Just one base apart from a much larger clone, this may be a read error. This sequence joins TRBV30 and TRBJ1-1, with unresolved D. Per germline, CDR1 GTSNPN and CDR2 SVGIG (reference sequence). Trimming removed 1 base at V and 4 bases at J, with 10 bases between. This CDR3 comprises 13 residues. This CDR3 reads CAWSELLSTEAFF. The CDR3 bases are TGTGCCTGGAGTGAGCTTCTGAGCACTGAAGCTTTCTTT.

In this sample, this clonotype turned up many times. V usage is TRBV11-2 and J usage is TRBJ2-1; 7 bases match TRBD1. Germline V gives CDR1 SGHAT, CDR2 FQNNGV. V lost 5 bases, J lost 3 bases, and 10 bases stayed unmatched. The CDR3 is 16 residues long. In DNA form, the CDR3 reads TGTGCCAGCAGCCCCGACCGGGACAGACTCTACAATGAGCAGTTCTTC. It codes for CASSPDRDRLYNEQFF. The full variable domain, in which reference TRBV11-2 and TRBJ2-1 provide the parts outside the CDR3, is EAGVAQSPRYKIIEKRQSVAFWCNPISGHATLYWYQQILGQGPKLLIQFQNNGVVDDSQLPKDRFSAERLKGVDSTLKIQPAKLEDSAVYLCASSPDRDRLYNEQFFGPGTRLTVL.

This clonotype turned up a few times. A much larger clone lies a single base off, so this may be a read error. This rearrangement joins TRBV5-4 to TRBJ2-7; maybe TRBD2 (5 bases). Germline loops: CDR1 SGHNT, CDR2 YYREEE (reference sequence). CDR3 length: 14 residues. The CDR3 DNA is TGTGCCAGCAGCCACGGGATAAGCTCCCACGAGCAGTACTTC. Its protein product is CASSHGISSHEQYF.

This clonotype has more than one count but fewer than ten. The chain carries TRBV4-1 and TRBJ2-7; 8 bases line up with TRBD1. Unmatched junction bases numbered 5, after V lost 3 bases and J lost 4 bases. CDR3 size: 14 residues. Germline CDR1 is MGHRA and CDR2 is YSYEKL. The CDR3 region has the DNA TGCGCCAGCAGCCAGGGGACAGGTTGGTACGAGCAGTACTTC. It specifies CASSQGTGWYEQYF.

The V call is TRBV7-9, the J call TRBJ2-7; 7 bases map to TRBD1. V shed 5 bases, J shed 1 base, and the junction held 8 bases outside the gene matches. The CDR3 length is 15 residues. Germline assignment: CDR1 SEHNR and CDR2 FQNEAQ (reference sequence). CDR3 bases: TGTGCCAGCAGCAACTCCTTACAGGGGTCCTACGAGCAGTACTTC. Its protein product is CASSNSLQGSYEQYF.